Listed here are 29 T cell receptor beta chains from one sample, sequenced in a study of cytomegalovirus exposure and HLA in healthy donors. The PCR used 60 Vbeta and 13 Jbeta primers. Libraries were prepared by immunoSEQ multiplex PCR; TCRdb keeps only in-frame clonotypes and omits some of them. The profile covers about 97,000 clones, with 55% to 80% appearing a single time and 4% to 5.5% taken by the ten largest. Sequencing input: PBMCs. These receptor sequences come from a human donor in good health.

The rearrangement uses TRBV7-9 and TRBJ2-6; the match to TRBD1 covers 8 bases. The CDR3 length is 19 residues. With 3 bases clipped from V and 0 bases from J, the junction kept 10 bases outside the gene matches. CDR1 SEHNR and CDR2 FQNEAQ come from the germline V gene (reference sequence). DNA for the CDR3: TGTGCCAGCAGCTTTCCCTTGGGACAGGAATTCTCTGGGGCCAACGTCCTGACTTTC. Translating gives CASSFPLGQEFSGANVLTF. Full variable domain (missing parts from reference TRBV7-9 and TRBJ2-6): DTGVSQNPRHKITKRGQNVTFRCDPISEHNRLYWYRQTLGQGPEFLTYFQNEAQLEKSRLLSDRFSAERPKGSFSTLEIQRTEQGDSAMYLCASSFPLGQEFSGANVLTFGAGSRLTVL.

This clone was seen a few times. V usage is TRBV5-4 and J usage is TRBJ2-5; TRBD2 is a possible D gene (5 bases). In germline, CDR1 is SGHNT, CDR2 YYREEE (reference sequence). The length of the CDR3 is 15 residues. V was trimmed by 4 bases and J by 4 bases, leaving 17 bases between them. The DNA for the CDR3 is TGTGCCAGCAGCATCGCCGGGCGCGGGCGAGAGACCCAGTACTTC. Translating it yields CASSIAGRGRETQYF.

The V gene is TRBV27, the J gene TRBJ1-4; D is possibly TRBD1 (6 bases). Germline V CDR1 and CDR2: MNHEY, SMNVEV (reference sequence). This CDR3 region has 14 residues. The V gene lost 5 bases and the J gene lost 6 bases, with 13 bases spanning the gap. DNA of the CDR3: TGTGCCAGCAGTCTGAGGAAGGGGGATGAAAAACTGTTTTTT. It translates to CASSLRKGDEKLFF.

This rearrangement joins TRBV19 to TRBJ2-3, with TRBD1 identical over 8 bases. V lost 2 bases and J lost 6; bases outside the gene matches: 7. This CDR3 is built from 15 residues. Germline V gives CDR1 LNHDA, CDR2 SQIVND (reference sequence). The CDR3 nucleotides read TGTGCCAGTAGTATACAGGGGGCTGTGGCTGATACGCAGTATTTT. It yields the protein CASSIQGAVADTQYF.

The chain couples TRBV7-8 to TRBJ1-5, with 9 bases matching TRBD1. The V segment lost 5 bases and the J segment 0 bases; nucleotides outside the gene matches: 8. CDR3 length equals 17 residues. Per the germline V gene, CDR1 is SGHVS and CDR2 is FQNEAQ. The CDR3 DNA is TGTGCCAGCAGCCCCGGCCGGGACAGGGTTAGCAATCAGCCCCAGCATTTT. Protein sequence: CASSPGRDRVSNQPQHF.

This clone showed up just a few times. The chain combines TRBV6-6 with TRBJ1-4, with D perhaps TRBD1 (5 bases). Deletions cut 8 bases from V and 3 bases from J, with 10 bases between. CDR3 size: 13 residues. Germline CDR1 and CDR2: MNHNY and SVGAGI (reference sequence). CDR3 residues: CASGHDSNEKLFF. The CDR3 DNA sequence: TGTGCCAGCGGACATGATTCTAATGAAAAACTGTTTTTT.

This clone was picked up a small number of times. The rearrangement links TRBV19 to TRBJ1-5; 9 bases align to TRBD1. From germline, CDR1 is LNHDA and CDR2 SQIVND (reference sequence). Unmatched junction bases numbered 8, after V lost 3 bases and J lost 2 bases. The CDR3 has 17 residues. The CDR3 DNA sequence: TGTGCCAGTAGTATCGGACAGGGGCTGGCGGGCAATCAGCCCCAGCATTTT. Protein product: CASSIGQGLAGNQPQHF.

The chain recombines TRBV5-1 with TRBJ2-1; a possible D gene is TRBD2 (5 bases). This CDR3 comprises 13 residues. V was cut by 4 bases and J by 4 bases, with 9 bases left in between. Germline CDR1 SGHRS, CDR2 YFSETQ. The CDR3 loop reads CASSLRGYNEQFF. The CDR3 DNA reads TGCGCCAGCAGCCTACGGGGTTACAATGAGCAGTTCTTC.

This clone has just a few counts. The sample holds other DNA sequences that translate to the same CDR3. The chain carries TRBV25-1 and TRBJ2-7; a weak D match, TRBD1 (6 bases). Germline CDR1 MGHDK, CDR2 SYGVNS. The CDR3 totals 13 residues. V was cut by 3 bases and J by 4 bases, with 10 bases left in between. CDR3 sequence (DNA): TGTGCCAGCAGTGAGACAGGAAGGTACGAGCAGTACTTC. Translation: CASSETGRYEQYF.

The J gene is TRBJ2-3, the V gene TRBV7-3; 14 nucleotides match TRBD2. The V gene end was trimmed by 5 bases and the J gene end by 5 bases; junction bases not matched to a gene: 6. Looked up from germline, CDR1 is SGHTA and CDR2 is FQGTGA. CDR3 length equals 16 residues. The CDR3 DNA reads TGTGCCAGCAGCCCCGGGACTAGCGGGAGTCTAGATACGCAGTATTTT. Its protein product is CASSPGTSGSLDTQYF.

The chain joins TRBV6-1 to TRBJ1-4; D gene uncertain. Trimming shortened V by 4 bases and J by 0 bases, and 6 bases separated the two germline ends. The CDR3 contains 14 residues. Germline V lookup: CDR1 MNHNS, CDR2 SASEGT. The CDR3 loop reads CASSAHATNEKLFF. CDR3 DNA sequence: TGTGCCAGCAGTGCACACGCAACTAATGAAAAACTGTTTTTT.

The chain uses TRBV7-6 and TRBJ1-1; D remains ambiguous. CDR1 SGHVS and CDR2 FNYEAQ come from the germline V gene. V lost 3 bases and J lost 1, with 6 bases in between. The CDR3 sequence is 13 residues long. CDR3 region: CASSLSENTEAFF. The CDR3 DNA is TGTGCCAGCAGCTTGTCAGAGAACACTGAAGCTTTCTTT.

This clone was seen more than once but under ten times. This rearrangement joins TRBV18 to TRBJ1-3; 8 bases align to TRBD1. The trim removed 0 bases at V and 0 bases at J, leaving 4 bases unmatched. The CDR3 loop spans 17 amino acids. Germline CDR1 is KGHSH and CDR2 is LQKENI. In nucleotides, the CDR3 is TGTGCCAGCTCACCACCGGGACAGGCATACTCTGGAAACACCATATATTTT. Amino acid sequence: CASSPPGQAYSGNTIYF. Variable domain in full (rest from reference TRBV18 and TRBJ1-3): NAGVMQNPRHLVRRRGQEARLRCSPMKGHSHVYWYRQLPEEGLKFMVYLQKENIIDESGMPKERFSAEFPKEGPSILRIQQVVRGDSAAYFCASSPPGQAYSGNTIYFGEGSWLTVV.

The chain combines TRBV7-2 with TRBJ2-1, with D possibly TRBD2 on 6 matching bases. V dropped 2 bases and J dropped 2 bases, with 13 bases sitting between them. CDR3 length: 16 residues. Germline assignment: CDR1 SGHTA and CDR2 FQGNSA. CDR3 bases: TGTGCCAGCAGCTTAACAGGACTAAAAACCTACAATGAGCAGTTCTTC. Its protein product is CASSLTGLKTYNEQFF.

The J gene is TRBJ1-2, the V gene TRBV30; maybe TRBD1 (5 bases). From germline, CDR1 is GTSNPN and CDR2 SVGIG (reference sequence). The V and J ends lost 2 bases and 2 bases respectively, with 15 bases between them. This CDR3 has 15 residues. CDR3 residues: CAWSLTGLRNYGYTF. DNA of the CDR3: TGTGCCTGGAGTTTGACGGGACTCCGAAACTATGGCTACACCTTC.

The chain is built from TRBV28 and TRBJ2-1; D unclear. The CDR3 has 14 residues. V lost 3 bases, J lost 7 bases, and 13 bases lay in between. CDR1 is MDHEN and CDR2 is SYDVKM in the germline V gene. CDR3 DNA: TGTGCCAGCAGTTTGTTTCGGTTTCCAAATGAGCAGTTCTTC. Its translation is CASSLFRFPNEQFF.

V usage is TRBV19 and J usage is TRBJ1-4; TRBD1 matches 7 bases. V gave up 5 bases and J gave up 7 bases; unmatched junction bases: 25. Germline CDR1 is LNHDA and CDR2 is SQIVND (reference sequence). The CDR3 consists of 20 residues. The CDR3: CASSQRKDRRGWGSPEKLFF. In nucleotides, the CDR3 is TGTGCCAGTAGTCAACGAAAGGACAGGAGGGGTTGGGGTTCTCCTGAAAAACTGTTTTTT.

CDR3 nucleotide sequence: TGTGCCAGCAGTCCCCTTGGGACTAGCGGGTACGAGCAGTACTTC. As protein: CASSPLGTSGYEQYF. The rearrangement links TRBV6-5 to TRBJ2-7; TRBD2 agrees at 12 bases. J was trimmed by 4 bases and V by 5 bases; bases with no gene match: 6. The CDR3 runs to 15 residues. Germline V lookup: CDR1 MNHEY, CDR2 SVGAGI.

This sequence joins TRBV27 and TRBJ2-1, with D possibly TRBD2 on 5 matching bases. Germline CDR1 is MNHEY and CDR2 is SMNVEV (reference sequence). V was cut by 9 bases and J by 4 bases, with 13 bases left in between. The CDR3 sequence is 13 residues long. The CDR3 sequence: CASSAQSYNEQFF. CDR3 bases: TGTGCCAGTAGCGCCCAGTCATACAATGAGCAGTTCTTC.

This clone has a single count. The V and J genes are TRBV29-1 and TRBJ2-1; D perhaps matches TRBD1 (7 bases). The CDR3 is 17 residues long. Germline V CDR1 and CDR2: SQVTM, ANQGSEA. V lost 5 bases and J lost 2, with 22 bases in between. In DNA, the CDR3 is TGCAGCGTTACCGGACAGGTCGCGCGCGGGGCCTACAATGAGCAGTTCTTC. The encoded protein is CSVTGQVARGAYNEQFF.

The V and J genes are TRBV5-1 and TRBJ2-3; TRBD2 aligns across 13 bases. Per the germline V gene, CDR1 is SGHRS and CDR2 is YFSETQ. The CDR3 has 16 amino acids. J was trimmed by 3 bases and V by 4 bases; bases with no gene match: 5. CDR3 in amino acids: CASSLGLAGATDTQYF. The CDR3 bases are TGCGCCAGCAGCCTTGGACTAGCGGGAGCAACAGATACGCAGTATTTT.

The rearrangement links TRBV19 to TRBJ1-1, with D unresolved. CDR1 and CDR2 from the germline V gene are LNHDA and SQIVND (reference sequence). The V end lost 9 bases, the J end lost 0 bases, and 8 bases lay between the germline ends. This CDR3 region has 12 residues. Written as DNA, the CDR3 is TGTGCCAGCGGAGCCTTGAACACTGAAGCTTTCTTT. Its translation is CASGALNTEAFF.

The J gene is TRBJ2-1, the V gene TRBV6-1, with 9 bases matching TRBD1. Germline V gene lookup returns CDR1 MNHNS and CDR2 SASEGT. This CDR3 spans 13 amino acids. J was trimmed by 9 bases and V by 5 bases; bases with no gene match: 5. The CDR3 bases are TGTGCCAGCAGTACCGGGACAGGGACTGAGCAGTTCTTC. This encodes CASSTGTGTEQFF.

This chain uses TRBV7-2 with TRBJ2-1, with 9 bases matching TRBD2. After removal of 7 bases from V and 10 bases from J, the junction contained 17 bases not matched to a gene. The CDR3 sequence is 16 residues long. Per the germline V gene, CDR1 is SGHTA and CDR2 is FQGNSA. The chain's CDR3 is CASNPMRAGGPGEQFF. The DNA for the CDR3 is TGTGCCAGCAACCCGATGAGAGCGGGAGGCCCAGGCGAGCAGTTCTTC.

V usage is TRBV11-2 and J usage is TRBJ1-4; no clear D gene. V dropped 2 bases and J dropped 0 bases, with 10 bases sitting between them. Germline lookup yields CDR1 SGHAT and CDR2 FQNNGV. The CDR3 spans 16 residues. DNA of the CDR3: TGTGCCAGCAGCTTATCTCGTGTAGCAACTAATGAAAAACTGTTTTTT. Protein sequence: CASSLSRVATNEKLFF.

This clone was detected only a few times. The chain links TRBV2 to TRBJ1-3; no clear D. The V end was cut by 5 bases, the J end by 1 base, with 6 bases between. The CDR3 length is 13 residues. Germline values: CDR1 SNHLY, CDR2 FYNNEI. CDR3: CASSRGSGNTIYF. DNA of the CDR3: TGTGCCAGCAGTAGAGGGTCTGGAAACACCATATATTTT.

J is TRBJ1-5 and V is TRBV19, with D possibly being TRBD1 (5 bases). The CDR3 extends over 14 amino acids. CDR1 is LNHDA, CDR2 SQIVND, per germline (reference sequence). V shed 4 bases and J shed 0 bases, with 7 bases lying between them. Here the CDR3 DNA reads TGTGCCAGTAGTAGAGACAGTAGCAATCAGCCCCAGCATTTT. This sequence encodes CASSRDSSNQPQHF.

The chain carries TRBV2 and TRBJ2-7; TRBD2 matches 7 bases. Germline V gene sequence: CDR1 SNHLY, CDR2 FYNNEI. The CDR3 length is 15 residues. V lost 1 base to trimming and J lost 0 bases; unmatched junction nucleotides: 3. The CDR3 loop reads CASSEGEGISYEQYF. In DNA form, the CDR3 reads TGTGCCAGCAGTGAAGGGGAGGGGATCTCCTACGAGCAGTACTTC.

The chain uses TRBV27 and TRBJ1-2, with TRBD1 identical over 10 bases. With V trimmed by 2 bases and J by 5 bases, 8 bases remained unmatched. CDR1 and CDR2 (germline): MNHEY, SMNVEV (reference sequence). CDR3 length equals 16 residues. This CDR3 reads CASSLRGTGAEYGYTF. Written as DNA, the CDR3 is TGTGCCAGCAGTTTAAGGGGGACAGGGGCCGAATATGGCTACACCTTC.